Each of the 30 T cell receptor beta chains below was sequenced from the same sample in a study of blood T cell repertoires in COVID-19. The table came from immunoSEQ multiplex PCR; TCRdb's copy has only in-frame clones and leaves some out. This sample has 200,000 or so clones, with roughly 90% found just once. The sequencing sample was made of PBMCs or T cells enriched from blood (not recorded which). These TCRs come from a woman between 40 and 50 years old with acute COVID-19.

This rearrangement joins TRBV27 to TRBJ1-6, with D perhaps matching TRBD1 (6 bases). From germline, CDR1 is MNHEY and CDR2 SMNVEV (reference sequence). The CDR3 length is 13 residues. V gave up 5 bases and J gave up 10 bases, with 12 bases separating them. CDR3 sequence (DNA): TGTGCCAGCAGTGGGACATTAAGGTCACCCCTCCACTTT. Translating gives CASSGTLRSPLHF.

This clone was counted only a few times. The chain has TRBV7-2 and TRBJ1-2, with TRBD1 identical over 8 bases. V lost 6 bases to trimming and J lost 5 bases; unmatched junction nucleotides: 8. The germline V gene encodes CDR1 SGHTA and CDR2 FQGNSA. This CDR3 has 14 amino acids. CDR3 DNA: TGTGCCAGCAGGGGGGCAGGGGGCGTGTATGGCTACACCTTC. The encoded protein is CASRGAGGVYGYTF.

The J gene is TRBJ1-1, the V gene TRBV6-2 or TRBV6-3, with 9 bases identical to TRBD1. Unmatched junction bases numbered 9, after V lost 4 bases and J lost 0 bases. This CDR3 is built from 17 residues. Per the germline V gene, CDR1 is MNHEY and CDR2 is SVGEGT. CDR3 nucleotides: TGTGCCAGCAGTTTCGCCGGGACAGGGCCTATGAACACTGAAGCTTTCTTT. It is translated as CASSFAGTGPMNTEAFF.

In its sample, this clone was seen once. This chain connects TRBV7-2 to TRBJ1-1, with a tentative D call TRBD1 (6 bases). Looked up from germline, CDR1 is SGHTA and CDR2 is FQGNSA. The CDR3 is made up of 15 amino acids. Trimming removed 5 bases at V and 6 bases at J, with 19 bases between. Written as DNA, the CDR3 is TGTGCCAGCAGCCCACTGGGGGGGGCTTGGGCTGAAGCTTTCTTT. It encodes CASSPLGGAWAEAFF.

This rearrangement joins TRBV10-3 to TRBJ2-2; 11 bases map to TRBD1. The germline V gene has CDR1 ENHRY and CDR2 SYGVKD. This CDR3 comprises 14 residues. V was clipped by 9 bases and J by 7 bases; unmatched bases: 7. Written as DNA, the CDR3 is TGTGCCATAGGACCGGGACAGGGGGACGGGGAGCTGTTTTTT. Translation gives CAIGPGQGDGELFF.

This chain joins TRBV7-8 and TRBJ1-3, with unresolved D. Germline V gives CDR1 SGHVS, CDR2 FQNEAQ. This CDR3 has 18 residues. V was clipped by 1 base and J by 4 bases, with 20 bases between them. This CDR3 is CASSLERVGNREGNTIYF. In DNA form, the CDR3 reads TGTGCCAGCAGCTTAGAGCGGGTAGGGAATCGCGAGGGAAACACCATATATTTT.

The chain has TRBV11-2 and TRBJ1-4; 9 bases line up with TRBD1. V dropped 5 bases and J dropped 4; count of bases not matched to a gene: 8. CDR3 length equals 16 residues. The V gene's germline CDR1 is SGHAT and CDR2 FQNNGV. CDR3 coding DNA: TGTGCCAGCAGCCCAAACAGGGGGCTGGGTAATGAAAAACTGTTTTTT. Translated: CASSPNRGLGNEKLFF.

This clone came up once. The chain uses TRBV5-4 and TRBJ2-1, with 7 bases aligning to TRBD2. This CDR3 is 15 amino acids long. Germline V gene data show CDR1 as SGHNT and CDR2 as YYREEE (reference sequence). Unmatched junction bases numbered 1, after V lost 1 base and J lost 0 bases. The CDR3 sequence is CASSLSGGSYNEQFF. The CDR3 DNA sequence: TGTGCCAGCAGCTTGTCGGGGGGCTCCTACAATGAGCAGTTCTTC.

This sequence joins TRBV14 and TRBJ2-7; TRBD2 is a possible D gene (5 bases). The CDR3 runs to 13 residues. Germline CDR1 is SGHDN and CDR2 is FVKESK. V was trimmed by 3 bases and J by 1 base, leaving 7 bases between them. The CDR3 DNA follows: TGTGCCAGCAGCCACCCGGGGTCCTACGAGCAGTACTTC. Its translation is CASSHPGSYEQYF.

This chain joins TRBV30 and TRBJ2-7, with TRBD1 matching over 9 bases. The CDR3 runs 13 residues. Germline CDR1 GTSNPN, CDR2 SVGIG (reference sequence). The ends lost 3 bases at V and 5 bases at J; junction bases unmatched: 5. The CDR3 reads CAWRGQGFHEQYV. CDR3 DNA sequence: TGTGCCTGGAGGGGACAGGGATTTCACGAGCAGTACGTC.

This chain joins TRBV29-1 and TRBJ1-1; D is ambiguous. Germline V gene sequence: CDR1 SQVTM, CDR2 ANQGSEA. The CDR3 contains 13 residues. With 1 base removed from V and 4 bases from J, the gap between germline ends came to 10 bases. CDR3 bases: TGCAGCGTTGAAGGGGGAGGGTCCACTGAAGCTTTCTTT. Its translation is CSVEGGGSTEAFF. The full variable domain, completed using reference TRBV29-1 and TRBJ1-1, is SAVISQKPSRDICQRGTSLTIQCQVDSQVTMMFWYRQQPGQSLTLIATANQGSEATYESGFVIDKFPISRPNLTFSTLTVSNMSPEDSSIYLCSVEGGGSTEAFFGQGTRLTVV.

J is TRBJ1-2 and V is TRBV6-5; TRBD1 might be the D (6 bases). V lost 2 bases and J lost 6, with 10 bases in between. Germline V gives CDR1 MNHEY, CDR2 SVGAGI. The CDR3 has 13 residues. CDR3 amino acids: CASSYDRRNGYTF. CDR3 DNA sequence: TGTGCCAGCAGTTACGACAGGAGAAATGGCTACACCTTC.

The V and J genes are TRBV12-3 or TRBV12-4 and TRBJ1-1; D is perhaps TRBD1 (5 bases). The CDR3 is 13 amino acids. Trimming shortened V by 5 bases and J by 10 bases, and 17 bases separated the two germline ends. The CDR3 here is CASSPNQGLAAFF. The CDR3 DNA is TGTGCCAGCAGTCCCAATCAGGGATTGGCAGCTTTCTTT.

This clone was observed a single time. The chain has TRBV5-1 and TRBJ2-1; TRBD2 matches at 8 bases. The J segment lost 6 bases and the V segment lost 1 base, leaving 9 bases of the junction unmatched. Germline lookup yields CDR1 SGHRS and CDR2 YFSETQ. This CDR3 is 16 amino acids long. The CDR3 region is CASSLSVLAGPNEQFF. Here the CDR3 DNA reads TGCGCCAGCAGCTTGAGTGTGCTAGCGGGCCCCAATGAGCAGTTCTTC.

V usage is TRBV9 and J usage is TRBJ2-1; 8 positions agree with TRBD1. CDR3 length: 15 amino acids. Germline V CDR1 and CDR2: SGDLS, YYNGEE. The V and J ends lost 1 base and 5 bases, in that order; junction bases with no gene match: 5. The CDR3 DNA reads TGTGCCAGCAGCGTACAGGGGGCCTTGAACAATGAGCAGTTCTTC. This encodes CASSVQGALNNEQFF.

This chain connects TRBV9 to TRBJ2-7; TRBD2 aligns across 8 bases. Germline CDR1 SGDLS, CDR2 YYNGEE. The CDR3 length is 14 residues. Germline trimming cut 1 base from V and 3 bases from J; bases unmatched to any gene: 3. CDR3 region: CASSVTGGYYEQYF. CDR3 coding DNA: TGTGCCAGCAGCGTAACGGGGGGGTACTACGAGCAGTACTTC.

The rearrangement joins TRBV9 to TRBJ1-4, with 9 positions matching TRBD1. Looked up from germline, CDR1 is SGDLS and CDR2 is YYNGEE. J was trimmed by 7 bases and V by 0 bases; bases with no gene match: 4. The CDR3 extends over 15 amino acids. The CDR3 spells CASSVGTGVVEKLFF. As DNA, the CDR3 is TGTGCCAGCAGCGTAGGGACAGGGGTTGTTGAAAAACTGTTTTTT.

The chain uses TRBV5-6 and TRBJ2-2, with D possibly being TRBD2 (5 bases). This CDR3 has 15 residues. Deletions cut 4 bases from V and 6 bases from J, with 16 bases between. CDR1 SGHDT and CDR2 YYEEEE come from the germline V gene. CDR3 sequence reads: CASSRPGNRAGELFF. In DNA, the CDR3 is TGTGCCAGCAGCCGGCCGGGGAACCGCGCCGGGGAGCTGTTTTTT.

The CDR3 here is CASSLVSGIGNTIYF. Written as DNA, the CDR3 is TGTGCCAGCAGCTTGGTATCAGGGATTGGAAACACCATATATTTT. V usage is TRBV5-6 and J usage is TRBJ1-3, with D perhaps matching TRBD1 (5 bases). The V gene's germline CDR1 is SGHDT and CDR2 YYEEEE. Trimming took off 0 bases at V and 3 bases at J, with 10 bases between the two ends. The CDR3 runs 15 residues.

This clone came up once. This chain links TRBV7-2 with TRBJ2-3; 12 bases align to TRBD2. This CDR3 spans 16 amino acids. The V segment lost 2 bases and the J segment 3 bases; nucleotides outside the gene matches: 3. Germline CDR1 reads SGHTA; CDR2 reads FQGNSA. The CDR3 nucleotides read TGTGCCAGCAGCTTACTAGCGGGGGGGCTTACAGATACGCAGTATTTT. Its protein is CASSLLAGGLTDTQYF.

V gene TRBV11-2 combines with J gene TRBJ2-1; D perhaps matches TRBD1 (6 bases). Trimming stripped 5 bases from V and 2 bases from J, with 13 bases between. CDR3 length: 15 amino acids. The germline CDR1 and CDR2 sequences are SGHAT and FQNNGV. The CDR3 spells CASSPYRTAYNEQFF. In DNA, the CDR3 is TGTGCCAGCAGCCCGTATCGGACAGCCTACAATGAGCAGTTCTTC.

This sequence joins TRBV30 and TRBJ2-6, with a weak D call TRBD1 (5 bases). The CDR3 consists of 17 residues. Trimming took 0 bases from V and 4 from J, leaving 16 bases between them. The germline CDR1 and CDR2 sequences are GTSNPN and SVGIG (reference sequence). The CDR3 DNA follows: TGTGCCTGGAGTGTAGGAAAGGGGATGGCGGGGGCCAACGTCCTGACTTTC. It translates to CAWSVGKGMAGANVLTF.

The CDR3 region is CASSVGVASSYEQYF. As DNA, the CDR3 is TGTGCCAGCAGCGTAGGTGTGGCTAGCTCCTACGAGCAGTACTTC. V gene TRBV9 combines with J gene TRBJ2-7; D ambiguous. Germline V gene lookup returns CDR1 SGDLS and CDR2 YYNGEE. The CDR3 is 15 residues long. The V end was cut by 0 bases, the J end by 0 bases, with 10 bases between.

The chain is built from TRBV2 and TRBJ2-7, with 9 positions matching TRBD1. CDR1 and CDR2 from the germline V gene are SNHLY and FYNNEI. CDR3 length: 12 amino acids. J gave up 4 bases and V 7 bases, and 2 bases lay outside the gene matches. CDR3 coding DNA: TGTGCCAGCAAACAGGGGGCATACGAGCAGTACTTC. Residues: CASKQGAYEQYF.

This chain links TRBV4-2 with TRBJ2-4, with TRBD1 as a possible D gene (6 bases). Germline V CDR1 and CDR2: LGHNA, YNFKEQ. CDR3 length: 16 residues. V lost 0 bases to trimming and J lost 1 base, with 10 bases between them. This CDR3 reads CASSQEGAVAKNIQYF. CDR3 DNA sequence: TGTGCCAGCAGCCAAGAGGGGGCCGTCGCCAAAAACATTCAGTACTTC.

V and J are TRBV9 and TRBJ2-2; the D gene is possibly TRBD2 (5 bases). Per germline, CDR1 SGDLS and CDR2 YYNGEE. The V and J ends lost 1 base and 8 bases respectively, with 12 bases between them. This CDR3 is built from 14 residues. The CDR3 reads CASSVREGWGELFF. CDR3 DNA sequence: TGTGCCAGCAGCGTAAGAGAGGGATGGGGGGAGCTGTTTTTT.

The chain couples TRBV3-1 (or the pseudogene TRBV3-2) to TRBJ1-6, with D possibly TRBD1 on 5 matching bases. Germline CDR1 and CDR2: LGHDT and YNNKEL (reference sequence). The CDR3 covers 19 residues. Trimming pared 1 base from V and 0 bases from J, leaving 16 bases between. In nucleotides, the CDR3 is TGTGCCAGCAGCCAAGGGGGCAGGGTCCTCAGCTCCTATAATTCACCCCTCCACTTT. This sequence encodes CASSQGGRVLSSYNSPLHF.

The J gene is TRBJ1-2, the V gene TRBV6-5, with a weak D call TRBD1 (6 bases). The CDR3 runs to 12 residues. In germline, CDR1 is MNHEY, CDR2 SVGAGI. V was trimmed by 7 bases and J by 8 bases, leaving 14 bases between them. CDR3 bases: TGTGCCAGCACAACAGGGACGAACGGCTACACCTTC. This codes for CASTTGTNGYTF.

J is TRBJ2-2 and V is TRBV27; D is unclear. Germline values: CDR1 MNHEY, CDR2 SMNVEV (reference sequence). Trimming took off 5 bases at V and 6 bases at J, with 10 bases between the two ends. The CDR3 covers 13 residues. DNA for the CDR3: TGTGCCAGCAGTCCCTCGGTCGCCGGGGAGCTGTTTTTT. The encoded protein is CASSPSVAGELFF.

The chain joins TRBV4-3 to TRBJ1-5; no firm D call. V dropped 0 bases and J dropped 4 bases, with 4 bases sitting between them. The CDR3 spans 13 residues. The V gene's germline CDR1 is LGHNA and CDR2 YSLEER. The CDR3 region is CASSQDRNQPQHF. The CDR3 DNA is TGCGCCAGCAGCCAAGATCGTAATCAGCCCCAGCATTTT.